This TCR beta chain was obtained from a study of CD8 T cells in ankylosing spondylitis. Overall study results and limits: Earlier studies detected some motif variants in reactive arthritis synovial fluid and blood. The authors reported significant enrichment of disease-linked clones in matched ankylosing spondylitis synovial fluid. Seemingly characteristic of ankylosing spondylitis blood was a TCR beta motif consisting of about 8 highly homologous variants.

This clonotype was found many times. What it binds is unknown. The V and J ends lost 3 bases and 2 bases respectively, with 7 bases between them. CDR1 and CDR2 (germline): DFQATT, SNEGSKA (reference sequence). The CDR3 extends over 13 amino acids. Using quantitative 5'-RACE with molecular barcodes, the authors made TCR beta libraries. TCRdb reprocessed the 5' RACE reads via MiXCR and lists one record per CDR3 protein. The sample has 500,000 or so distinct CDR3 sequences; approximately 5% are singletons. The sequenced sample was blood, either unsorted or a sorted T cell fraction (not recorded which). The sequence came from a male donor with ankylosing spondylitis. The chain joins TRBV20-1 to TRBJ1-4, with D uncertain. The CDR3 sequence is CSARKVTNEKLFF. Here the CDR3 DNA reads TGCAGTGCTAGGAAGGTGACTAATGAAAAACTGTTTTTT.